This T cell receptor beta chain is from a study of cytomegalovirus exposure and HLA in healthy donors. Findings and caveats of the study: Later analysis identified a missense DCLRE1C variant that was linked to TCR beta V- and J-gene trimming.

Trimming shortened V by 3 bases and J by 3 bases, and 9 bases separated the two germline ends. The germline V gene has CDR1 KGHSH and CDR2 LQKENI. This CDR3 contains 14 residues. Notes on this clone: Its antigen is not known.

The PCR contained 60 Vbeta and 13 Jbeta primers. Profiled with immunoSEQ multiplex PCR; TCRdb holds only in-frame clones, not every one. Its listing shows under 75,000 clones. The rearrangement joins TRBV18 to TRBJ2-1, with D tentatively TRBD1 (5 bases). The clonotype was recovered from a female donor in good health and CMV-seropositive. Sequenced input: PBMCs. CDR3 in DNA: TGTGCCAGCTCACCGCAGACAGACTACAATGAGCAGTTCTTC. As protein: CASSPQTDYNEQFF. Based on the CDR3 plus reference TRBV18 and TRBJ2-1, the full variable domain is NAGVMQNPRHLVRRRGQEARLRCSPMKGHSHVYWYRQLPEEGLKFMVYLQKENIIDESGMPKERFSAEFPKEGPSILRIQQVVRGDSAAYFCASSPQTDYNEQFFGPGTRLTVL.